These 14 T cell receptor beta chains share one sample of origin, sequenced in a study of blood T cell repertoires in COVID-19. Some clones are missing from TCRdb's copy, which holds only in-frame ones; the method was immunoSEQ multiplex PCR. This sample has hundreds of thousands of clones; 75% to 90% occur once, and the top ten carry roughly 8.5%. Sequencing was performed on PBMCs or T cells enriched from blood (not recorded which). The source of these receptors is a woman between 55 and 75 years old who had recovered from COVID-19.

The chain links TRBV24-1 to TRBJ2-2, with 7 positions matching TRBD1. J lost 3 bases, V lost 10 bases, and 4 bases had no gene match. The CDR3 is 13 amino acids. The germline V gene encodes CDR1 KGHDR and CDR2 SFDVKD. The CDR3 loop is CATATGDTGELFF. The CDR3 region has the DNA TGTGCCACAGCTACAGGGGACACCGGGGAGCTGTTTTTT.

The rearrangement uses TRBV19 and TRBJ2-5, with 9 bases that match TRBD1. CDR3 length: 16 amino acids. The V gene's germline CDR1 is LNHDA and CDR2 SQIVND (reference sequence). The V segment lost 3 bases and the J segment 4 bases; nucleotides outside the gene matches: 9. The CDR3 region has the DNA TGTGCCAGTAGTATTTTCCTGGGACAGGGCGTAGAGACCCAGTACTTC. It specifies CASSIFLGQGVETQYF.

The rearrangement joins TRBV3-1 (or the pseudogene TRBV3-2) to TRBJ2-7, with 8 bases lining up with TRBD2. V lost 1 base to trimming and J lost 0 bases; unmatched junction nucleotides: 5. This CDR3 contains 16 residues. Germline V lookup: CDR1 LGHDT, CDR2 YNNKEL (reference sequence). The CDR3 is CASSQAWRGVSYEQYV. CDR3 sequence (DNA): TGTGCCAGCAGCCAAGCGTGGCGGGGGGTCTCCTACGAGCAGTACGTC.

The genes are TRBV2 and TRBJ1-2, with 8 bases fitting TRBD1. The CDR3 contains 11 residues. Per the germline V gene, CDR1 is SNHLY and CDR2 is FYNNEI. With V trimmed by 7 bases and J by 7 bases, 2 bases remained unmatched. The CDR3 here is CASITGGGYTF. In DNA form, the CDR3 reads TGTGCCAGCATTACAGGGGGTGGCTACACCTTC.

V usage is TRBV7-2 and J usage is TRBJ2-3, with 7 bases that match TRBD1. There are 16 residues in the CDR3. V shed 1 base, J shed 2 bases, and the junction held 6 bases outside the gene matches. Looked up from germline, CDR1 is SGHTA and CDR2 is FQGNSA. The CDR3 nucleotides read TGTGCCAGCAGCTTAGGAGGGGGCAGGGTCACAGATACGCAGTATTTT. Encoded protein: CASSLGGGRVTDTQYF.

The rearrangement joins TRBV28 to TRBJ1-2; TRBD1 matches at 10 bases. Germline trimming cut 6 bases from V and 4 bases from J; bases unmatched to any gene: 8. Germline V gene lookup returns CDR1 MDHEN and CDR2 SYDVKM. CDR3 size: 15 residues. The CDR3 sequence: CASRSSGTGVYGYTF. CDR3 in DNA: TGTGCCAGCAGGTCATCCGGGACAGGGGTCTATGGCTACACCTTC.

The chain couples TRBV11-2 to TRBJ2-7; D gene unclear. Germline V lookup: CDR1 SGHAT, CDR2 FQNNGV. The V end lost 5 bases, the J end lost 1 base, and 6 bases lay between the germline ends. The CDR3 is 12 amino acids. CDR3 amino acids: CASSQASYEQYV. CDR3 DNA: TGTGCCAGCAGCCAGGCATCCTACGAGCAGTACGTC.

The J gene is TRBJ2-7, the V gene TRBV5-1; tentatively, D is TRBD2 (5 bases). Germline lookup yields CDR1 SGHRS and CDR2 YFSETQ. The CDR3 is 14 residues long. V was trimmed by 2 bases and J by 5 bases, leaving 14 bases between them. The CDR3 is CASSFSGPGNEQYF. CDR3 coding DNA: TGCGCCAGCAGCTTTTCCGGTCCCGGGAACGAGCAGTACTTC.

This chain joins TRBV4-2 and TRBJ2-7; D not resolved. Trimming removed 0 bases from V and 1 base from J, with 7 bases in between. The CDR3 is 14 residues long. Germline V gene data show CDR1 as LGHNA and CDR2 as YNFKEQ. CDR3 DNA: TGTGCCAGCAGCCAAGAGGCATTATCCTACGAGCAGTACTTC. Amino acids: CASSQEALSYEQYF.

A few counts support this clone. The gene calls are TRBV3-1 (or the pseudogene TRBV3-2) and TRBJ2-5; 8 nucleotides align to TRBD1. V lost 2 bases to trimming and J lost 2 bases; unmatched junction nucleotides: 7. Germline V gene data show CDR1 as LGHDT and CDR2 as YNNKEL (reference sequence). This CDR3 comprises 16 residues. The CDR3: CASSQTDRGRQETQYF. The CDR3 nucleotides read TGTGCCAGCAGCCAAACCGACAGGGGAAGACAAGAGACCCAGTACTTC.

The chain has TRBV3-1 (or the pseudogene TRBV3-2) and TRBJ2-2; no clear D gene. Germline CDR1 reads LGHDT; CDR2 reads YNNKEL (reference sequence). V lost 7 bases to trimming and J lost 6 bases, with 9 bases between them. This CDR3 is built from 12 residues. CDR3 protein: CASNLVAGELFF. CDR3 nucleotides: TGTGCCAGCAATTTAGTAGCCGGGGAGCTGTTTTTT.

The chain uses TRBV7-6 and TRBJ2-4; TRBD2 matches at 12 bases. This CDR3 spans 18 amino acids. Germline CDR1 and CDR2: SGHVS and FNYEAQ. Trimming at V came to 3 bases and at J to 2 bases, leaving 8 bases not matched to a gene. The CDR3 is CASSLTSGGPASKNIQYF. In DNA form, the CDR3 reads TGTGCCAGCAGCTTGACTAGCGGGGGCCCCGCGTCCAAAAACATTCAGTACTTC.

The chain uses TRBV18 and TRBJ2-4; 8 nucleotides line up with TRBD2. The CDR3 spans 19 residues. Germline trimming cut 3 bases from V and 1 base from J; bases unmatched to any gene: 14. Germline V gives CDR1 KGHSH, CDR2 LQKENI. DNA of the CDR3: TGTGCCAGCTCACCGTTCCCCCCCGTAGCGGGGACGGCCAAAAACATTCAGTACTTC. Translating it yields CASSPFPPVAGTAKNIQYF.

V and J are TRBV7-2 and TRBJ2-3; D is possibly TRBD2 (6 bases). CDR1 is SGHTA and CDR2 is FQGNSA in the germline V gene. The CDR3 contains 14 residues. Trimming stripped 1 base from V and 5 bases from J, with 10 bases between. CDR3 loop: CASSLDRGRDTQYF. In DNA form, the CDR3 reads TGTGCCAGCAGCTTAGATCGGGGGAGAGATACGCAGTATTTT.